These T cell receptor beta chains were read from a single sample in a study of cytomegalovirus exposure and HLA in healthy donors. Produced via immunoSEQ multiplex PCR; TCRdb's table is partial and in-frame only. The data show roughly 51,000 clones, around 81% seen once. Sequenced: PBMCs. Receptor source: a boy between 5 and 17 years old in good health and CMV-seropositive. Each CDR3 is given with its conserved first and last residue. A D gene is named only where the DNA matches it firmly. Clone sizes are given selectively: once, few, many, or a class where the clone is expanded.

CDR3 length	V gene	J gene	clone size	D gene	CDR3 DNA	CDR3 protein
15	TRBV2	TRBJ2-7	NA	TRBD1	TGTGCCAGCAGCGCCGGGACAGGTAACTTCTACGAGCAGTACTTC	CASSAGTGNFYEQYF
17	TRBV7-9	TRBJ2-5	few	NA	TGTGCCAGCAGCTTAGTCGGTGGGGACATAAACCAAGAGACCCAGTACTTC	CASSLVGGDINQETQYF
15	TRBV9	TRBJ2-5	NA	NA	TGTGCCAGCAGCGTCGGCGGGGGCGCCGGGGAGACCCAGTACTTC	CASSVGGGAGETQYF
14	TRBV6-1	TRBJ1-6	NA	TRBD1	TGTGCCACCGCAAGGGGACAGGGAAAATCACCCCTCCACTTT	CATARGQGKSPLHF
15	TRBV19	TRBJ2-7	NA	NA	TGTGCCAGTAGTATAGAGAGCGGCAGTTCCTACGAGCAGTACTTC	CASSIESGSSYEQYF
16	TRBV7-2	TRBJ1-2	NA	NA	TGTGCCAGCAGCTTAGTTGAGTTCCCCGACTACTATGGCTACACCTTC	CASSLVEFPDYYGYTF
14	TRBV5-1	TRBJ2-6	once	NA	TGCGCCACCCGCGGGGTCCCTGGGGCCAACGTCCTGACTTTC	CATRGVPGANVLTF
14	TRBV5-1	TRBJ2-4	few	TRBD1	TGCGCCAGCAGCTTGGGGGACAGAAAAAACATTCAGTACTTC	CASSLGDRKNIQYF
12	TRBV2	TRBJ2-7	NA	TRBD1	TGTGCCAGTGGACAGGCCGGTTACGAGCAGTACTTC	CASGQAGYEQYF
17	TRBV7-6	TRBJ1-1	NA	TRBD1	TGTGCCAGCAGCGATCTAGGACAGGGGGCTATGAACACTGAAGCTTTCTTT	CASSDLGQGAMNTEAFF
16	TRBV5-5	TRBJ2-3	NA	NA	TGTGCCAGCAGACCAGCTCACGGCACTGAGGCAGATACGCAGTATTTT	CASRPAHGTEADTQYF
19	TRBV7-6	TRBJ2-7	NA	NA	TGTGCCAGCAGCCCGGGTTACAGATGGGGTAGCGAAAGCTCCTACGAGCAGTACTTC	CASSPGYRWGSESSYEQYF
13	TRBV18	TRBJ1-6	once	NA	TGTGCCAGCTCACCACCAGAGGTTTCACCCCTCCACTTT	CASSPPEVSPLHF
15	TRBV5-1	TRBJ2-5	NA	TRBD1	TGCGCCAGCAGCCCACAGGGGGCCCTTAGGGAGACCCAGTACTTC	CASSPQGALRETQYF
14	TRBV6-5	TRBJ1-5	NA	TRBD1	TGTGCCAGCAGGGAGACAGGGGGAAGTCAGCCCCAGCATTTT	CASRETGGSQPQHF
13	TRBV10-3	TRBJ2-5	NA	TRBD2	TGTGCCATCAGTAGCGGGGGTGGAGAGACCCAGTACTTC	CAISSGGGETQYF